These T cell receptor beta chains were read from a single sample in a study of shared clonotypes between healthy human individuals. Sequenced by immunoSEQ multiplex PCR; TCRdb stores in-frame clones only, minus some. The sample lists roughly 1,500,000 clones, under 99% seen once, with about 0.45% in the top ten. The sequencing sample was made of naive CD4+ T cells sorted from blood. The receptors here all came from a man aged 25 to 45 in good health. The CDR3 runs from the conserved cysteine through the conserved F or W. D genes are given only for firm matches. Size values are once, few and many counts, or a class for expanded clones, and some rows have none.

size	V	J	D	DNA	CDR3
.	TRBV27	TRBJ1-2	.	TGTGCCAGCAGTGAGTTAAGAACTAACTATGGCTACACCTTC	CASSELRTNYGYTF
.	TRBV6-1	TRBJ1-1	.	TGTGCCAGCAGTGTAGCCGGGACCTCCGTTGAAGCTTTCTTT	CASSVAGTSVEAFF
.	TRBV19	TRBJ1-4	.	TGTGCCAGTAGTATTCAAGGAGTCAAGGAAAAACTGTTTTTT	CASSIQGVKEKLFF
.	TRBV5-1	TRBJ2-3	TRBD2	TGCGCCAGCAGCGTGACTAGCGGAACGAGCACAGATACGCAGTATTTT	CASSVTSGTSTDTQYF
once	TRBV29-1	TRBJ2-1	TRBD2	TGCAGCGACAGAATGGCGGGAGTGGCCACCTCCTACAATGAGCAGTTCTTC	CSDRMAGVATSYNEQFF
.	TRBV5-1	TRBJ2-1	TRBD1	TGCGCCAGCAGCCGGGACAGAGTAAGGGATGAGCAGTTCTTC	CASSRDRVRDEQFF
.	TRBV5-8	TRBJ1-5	.	TGTGCCAGCAGCTTGATAGTCGGCGTAGAAAATCAGCCCCAGCATTTT	CASSLIVGVENQPQHF
.	TRBV11-2	TRBJ2-2	TRBD1	TGTGCCAGCAGGCTTACCGGGACAGGGGGAACCGGGGAGCTGTTTTTT	CASRLTGTGGTGELFF
.	TRBV5-5	TRBJ1-1	.	TGTGCCAGCAGCTTGGTAGCGAACACTGAAGCTTTCTTT	CASSLVANTEAFF
.	TRBV7-9	TRBJ1-2	.	TGTGCCAGCAGCTTCCGAGCTTTTGAGGGGCGCGACTATGGCTACACCTTC	CASSFRAFEGRDYGYTF
.	TRBV5-1	TRBJ2-5	.	TGCGCCAGCAGCTTGGTTGGGGAAGAGACCCAGTACTTC	CASSLVGEETQYF
.	TRBV19	TRBJ1-3	.	TGTGCCAGTAGAGTGCCGACAGGTCTCGGAAACACCATATATTTT	CASRVPTGLGNTIYF
.	TRBV5-1	TRBJ2-7	TRBD2	TGCGCCAGCAGCTTGTCCCTTAGGGGTACCGGACTAGCGGGGGTGTCCTACGAGCAGTACTTC	CASSLSLRGTGLAGVSYEQYF
.	TRBV18	TRBJ2-1	TRBD2	TGTGCCAGCTCCCGGGGGGGGGCAGGAACCTACAATGAGCAGTTCTTC	CASSRGGAGTYNEQFF
.	TRBV13	TRBJ2-7	.	TGTGCCAGCAGCTTACGGCGGGGATCCTACGAGCAGTACTTC	CASSLRRGSYEQYF
.	TRBV25-1	TRBJ2-3	.	TGTGCCAGCAGTAGTAGCCGACGCACAGATACGCAGTATTTT	CASSSSRRTDTQYF
.	TRBV20-1	TRBJ2-7	.	TGCAGTGCTAGGGTCGACTACGAGCAGTACTTC	CSARVDYEQYF
.	TRBV15	TRBJ2-5	.	TGTGCCACCAGCAGAGGTGGAGAGACCCAGTACTTC	CATSRGGETQYF
.	TRBV28	TRBJ2-7	TRBD2	TGTGCCAGCACTAGCGGGAGTCTCTCCTACGAGCAGTACTTC	CASTSGSLSYEQYF
.	TRBV7-9	TRBJ2-7	.	TGTGCCAGCAGCTTAATCTACGAGCAGTACTTC	CASSLIYEQYF
.	TRBV30	TRBJ2-7	TRBD2	TGTGCCTGGAAATCCGGCGGGAGGGCCGGCGAGCAGTACTTC	CAWKSGGRAGEQYF
.	TRBV15	TRBJ2-3	.	TGTGCCACCAGCAGAGATTCAGCTGATACGCAGTATTTT	CATSRDSADTQYF
.	TRBV19	TRBJ1-2	.	TGTGCCAGTAGTCGTTCCTTATCCGGGTCCCCATATGGCTACACCTTC	CASSRSLSGSPYGYTF
.	TRBV28	TRBJ2-7	.	TGTGCCAGCAGCCCGCCACAGAAAAGAACCTACGAGCAGTACTTC	CASSPPQKRTYEQYF
.	TRBV27	TRBJ2-1	TRBD2	TGTGCCAGCAGTCTACTAGCGGGAGGTTCTGATGAGCAGTTCTTC	CASSLLAGGSDEQFF
.	TRBV4-3	TRBJ2-7	TRBD2	TGCGCCAGCAGCCAAGAGGCGGGAGGGTTCGACGAGCAGTACTTC	CASSQEAGGFDEQYF
.	TRBV7-9	TRBJ2-7	TRBD1	TGTGCCAGCAGCCGGCCGATGGGACAGGGGGCGAACTACGAGCAGTACTTC	CASSRPMGQGANYEQYF
.	TRBV5-4	TRBJ2-5	TRBD2	TGTGCCAGCAGCCCCCCCGGGGGGGCCCAAGAGACCCAGTACTTC	CASSPPGGAQETQYF
.	TRBV6-1	TRBJ2-5	.	TGTGCCAGCAGTGAACCCGTGAGAGGTTTGGAGACCCAGTACTTC	CASSEPVRGLETQYF
.	TRBV2	TRBJ1-2	.	TGTGCCAGCAGTGAAGCCGGACGGCCTAACTATGGCTACACCTTC	CASSEAGRPNYGYTF
.	TRBV4-1	TRBJ2-1	.	TGCGCCAGCAGCCAAGCTCCCCGTTCCTACAATGAGCAGTTCTTC	CASSQAPRSYNEQFF
.	TRBV7-2	TRBJ2-6	.	TGTGCCAGCAGTCTCGAAGGGGCTGGGGCCAACGTCCTGACTTTC	CASSLEGAGANVLTF
.	TRBV18	TRBJ2-3	.	TGTGCCAGCTCACCAATTAGAATCTTTGACACAGATACGCAGTATTTT	CASSPIRIFDTDTQYF
once	TRBV30	TRBJ2-5	.	TGTGCCTGGAGCCTTGGACAGCAAGAGACCCAGTACTTC	CAWSLGQQETQYF
once	TRBV28	TRBJ2-3	.	TGTGCCAGCAGACCGGGACTTGTAGCAGATACGCAGTATTTT	CASRPGLVADTQYF
.	TRBV18	TRBJ1-3	.	TGTGCCAGCTCACCAGGGAGAGGAGACCTCTCTGGAAACACCATATATTTT	CASSPGRGDLSGNTIYF
.	TRBV5-1	TRBJ2-7	TRBD2	TGCGCCAGCAGCCCCGGCTTGGGAGCGGGGACCTCCTACGAGCAGTACTTC	CASSPGLGAGTSYEQYF
.	TRBV19	TRBJ2-7	TRBD1	TGTGCCAGTAGTAGGCGGGGACAGGGGCCCGAGCAGTACTTC	CASSRRGQGPEQYF
few	TRBV7-8	TRBJ2-2	.	TGTGCCAGCAGCTTAGCTACCGGGGAGCTGTTTTTT	CASSLATGELFF
.	TRBV7-8	TRBJ1-1	.	TGTGCCAGCAGCCGTGGGGCACTAACTGAAGCTTTCTTT	CASSRGALTEAFF
.	TRBV5-5	TRBJ2-7	.	TGTGCCAGCAGCTTGGTCCCAGGGTCCTACGAGCAGTACTTC	CASSLVPGSYEQYF
.	TRBV18	TRBJ2-7	.	TGTGCCAGCTCACCATTAACTAGCACCTACGAGCAGTACTTC	CASSPLTSTYEQYF
.	TRBV5-4	TRBJ2-1	TRBD2	TGTGCCAGCAGCGAAGCGGGAGGGCCCTACAATGAGCAGTTCTTC	CASSEAGGPYNEQFF
.	TRBV27	TRBJ2-7	TRBD1	TGTGCCAGCAGTCTCTCCGGGACAGGCTACGAGCAGTACTTC	CASSLSGTGYEQYF